This T cell receptor (beta chain) originates from a study of T cell responses to AZD1222 COVID-19 vaccine. General observations from the study: Two doses of AZD1222 preceded a rise in Spike-specific TCR breadth and depth. Donor demographics were predominantly white British with a female majority; clonal diversity may be underestimated. Spike-wide coverage was observed for vaccine-associated CD4 TCRs, with dominant responses at 160-218 and 743-854.

Comments on this clone: What it binds is unknown.

TCRdb's copy holds only in-frame clones and misses some; the assay was immunoSEQ multiplex PCR. The repertoire holds around 130,000 clones, roughly 92% seen once, with roughly 1% in the top ten. There are 14 residues in the CDR3. Trimming took off 3 bases at V and 7 bases at J, with 16 bases between the two ends. Germline CDR1 reads KGHSH; CDR2 reads LQKENI. Some second doses came at about 4 weeks and others at about 12 weeks; these were pooled. This TCR came from an adult who received the AZD1222 COVID-19 vaccine. V usage is TRBV18 and J usage is TRBJ2-7; D may correspond to TRBD1 or TRBD2 (5 bases each). The sequenced sample was peripheral blood, obtained 28 days after the second AZD1222 dose. In DNA, the CDR3 is TGTGCCAGCTCACCTACATCACGAGAGGGGGAGCAGTACTTC. Protein: CASSPTSREGEQYF.